This TCR beta chain was captured by sequencing in a study of T cell changes during pregnancy in multiple sclerosis. V was cut by 7 bases and J by 6 bases, with 16 bases left in between. The CDR3 is 13 amino acids. Germline CDR1 MNHNS, CDR2 SASEGT. Sequencing was performed with immunoSEQ multiplex PCR; in TCRdb, only in-frame clones are kept and a portion is missing. The sample records around 62,000 clones, 93% being singletons. The specimen was CD8+ T cells from peripheral blood mononuclear cells, collected in the second trimester of pregnancy. The chain joins TRBV6-1 to TRBJ2-7, with a tentative D call TRBD1 (5 bases). This sequence was found in a female donor with multiple sclerosis, enrolled in a pregnancy study. The CDR3 DNA is TGTGCCAGCAACAGAGACCAGGGCCCCGAGCAGTACTTC. Residues: CASNRDQGPEQYF.